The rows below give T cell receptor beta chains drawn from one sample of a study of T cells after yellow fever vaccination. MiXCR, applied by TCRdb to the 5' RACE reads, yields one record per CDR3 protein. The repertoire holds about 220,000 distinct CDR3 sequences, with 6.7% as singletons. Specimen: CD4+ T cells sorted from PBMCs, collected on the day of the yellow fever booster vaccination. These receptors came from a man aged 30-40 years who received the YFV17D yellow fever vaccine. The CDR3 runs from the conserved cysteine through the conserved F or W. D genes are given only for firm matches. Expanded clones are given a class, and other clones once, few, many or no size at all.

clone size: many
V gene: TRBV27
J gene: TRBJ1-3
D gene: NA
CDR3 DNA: TGTGCCAGCAGCGCGAAACCGCGGGGAAACACCATATATTTT
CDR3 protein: CASSAKPRGNTIYF

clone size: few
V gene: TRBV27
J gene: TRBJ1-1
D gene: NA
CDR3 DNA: TGTGCCAGCAGGATGAAGGGGGGGGCCGAAGCTTTCTTT
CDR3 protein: CASRMKGGAEAFF

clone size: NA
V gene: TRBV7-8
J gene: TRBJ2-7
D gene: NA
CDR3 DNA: TGTGCCAGCAGCGGACACTCCTACGAGCAGTACTTC
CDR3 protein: CASSGHSYEQYF

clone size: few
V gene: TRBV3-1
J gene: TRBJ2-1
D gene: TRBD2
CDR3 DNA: TGTGCCAGCAGCCAAGGCGCGGGACTAGCGGGAAGAGAGCAGTTCTTC
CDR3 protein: CASSQGAGLAGREQFF

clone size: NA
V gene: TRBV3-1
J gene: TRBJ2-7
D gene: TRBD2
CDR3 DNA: TGTGCCAGCAGTTTTCTAGCGGGAGTTTACGAGCAGTACTTC
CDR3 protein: CASSFLAGVYEQYF

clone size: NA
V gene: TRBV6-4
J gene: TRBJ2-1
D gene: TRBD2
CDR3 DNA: TGTGCCAGCAAGGGACTAGCGGGAGAAGGGTGGAATGAGCAGTTCTTC
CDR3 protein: CASKGLAGEGWNEQFF

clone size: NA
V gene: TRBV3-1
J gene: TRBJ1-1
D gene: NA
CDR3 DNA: TGTGCCAGCAGCCTCCTTGGGGAAGTACAAGCTTTCTTT
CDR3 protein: CASSLLGEVQAFF

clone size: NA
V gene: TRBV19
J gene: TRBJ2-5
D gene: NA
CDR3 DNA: TGTGCCAGTAGTATTGGAAGGGTCAGCTGGGTGAGAGAGACCCAGTACTTC
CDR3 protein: CASSIGRVSWVRETQYF

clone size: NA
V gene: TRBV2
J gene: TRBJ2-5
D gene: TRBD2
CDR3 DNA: TGTGCCAGCAAGGAGCGGGAGGGCCCGAGGGAGACCCAGTACTTC
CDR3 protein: CASKEREGPRETQYF

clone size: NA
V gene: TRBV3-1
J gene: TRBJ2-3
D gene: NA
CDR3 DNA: TGTGCCAGCAGCCAAGTTCGGGCAGATACGCAGTATTTT
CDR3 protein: CASSQVRADTQYF

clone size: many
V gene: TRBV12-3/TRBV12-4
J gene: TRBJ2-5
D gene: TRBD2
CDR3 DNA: TGTGCCAGCAGTTTAAAACTAGCGGGAGGGTTAGAGACCCAGTACTTC
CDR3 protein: CASSLKLAGGLETQYF

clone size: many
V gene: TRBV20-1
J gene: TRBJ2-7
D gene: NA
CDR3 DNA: TGCAGTGCCCCAGACGGGTCCTACGAGCAGTACTTC
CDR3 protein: CSAPDGSYEQYF

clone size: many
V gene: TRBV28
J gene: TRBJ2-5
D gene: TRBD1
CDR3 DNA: TGTGCCAGCAGTCCCGGACAGGGGTGGGAGACCCAGTACTTC
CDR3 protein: CASSPGQGWETQYF

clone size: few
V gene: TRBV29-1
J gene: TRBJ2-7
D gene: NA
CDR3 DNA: TGCAGCGTTGAAGGGGACCAAACGAACGAGCAGTACTTC
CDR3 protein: CSVEGDQTNEQYF

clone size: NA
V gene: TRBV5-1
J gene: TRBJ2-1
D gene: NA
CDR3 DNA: TGCGCCAGCAACCTACGGGGAGTTCGCTACAATGAGCAGTTCTTC
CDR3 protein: CASNLRGVRYNEQFF

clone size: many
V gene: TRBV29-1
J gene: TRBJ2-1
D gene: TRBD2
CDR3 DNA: TGCAGCGTAGAGGGGACTAGCGTTTACAATGAGCAGTTCTTC
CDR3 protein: CSVEGTSVYNEQFF

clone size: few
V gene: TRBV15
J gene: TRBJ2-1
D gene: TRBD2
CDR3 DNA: TGTGCCACCAGCAGAGGGGGGGCTAGCGGGCCTTACAATGAGCAGTTCTTC
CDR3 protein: CATSRGGASGPYNEQFF

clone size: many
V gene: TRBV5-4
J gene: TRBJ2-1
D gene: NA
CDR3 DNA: TGTGCCAGCAGCTTGGCACGGACAAGCTCCTACAATGAGCAGTTCTTC
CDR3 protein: CASSLARTSSYNEQFF

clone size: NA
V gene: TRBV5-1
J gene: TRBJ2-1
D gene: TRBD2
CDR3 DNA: TGCGCCAGCAGCCTGAAAGCGGGAGTTGAGCAGATCTTC
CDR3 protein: CASSLKAGVEQIF

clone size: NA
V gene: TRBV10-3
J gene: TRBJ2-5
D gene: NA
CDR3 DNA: TGTGCCATCAGTGAGACCATACAAGCAGGGCTCCAAGAGACCCAGTACTTC
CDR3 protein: CAISETIQAGLQETQYF